The 9 T cell receptor beta chains in this list originate from one sample, sequenced in a study of CD8 T cells in Susac syndrome. A quantity of roughly 0.5 to 1 ug RNA underwent reverse transcription using random hexamers. MiXCR was run by TCRdb on the immunoSEQ multiplex PCR reads, yielding one entry per CDR3 protein. The profile shows some 210,000 distinct CDR3 sequences, 94% of them singletons. Sequencing was carried out using CD4+ T cells from PBMCs. The receptor source for this set is a human donor with Susac syndrome.

V and J are TRBV12-3 or TRBV12-4 and TRBJ2-3; D is undetermined. The CDR3 length is 16 residues. V gave up 1 base and J gave up 1 base, with 12 bases separating them. The CDR3 sequence: CASSLGPERGTDTQYF. The DNA for the CDR3 is TGTGCCAGCAGTTTAGGGCCCGAGCGAGGCACAGATACGCAGTATTTT.

CDR3 region: CASSYLGNQETQYF. CDR3 DNA sequence: TGTGCCAGCAGTTACTTAGGCAACCAAGAGACCCAGTACTTC. The gene calls are TRBV6-2 or TRBV6-3 and TRBJ2-5, with D unresolved. This CDR3 is built from 14 residues. Germline V gene data show CDR1 as MNHEY and CDR2 as SVGEGT. V dropped 1 base and J dropped 0 bases, with 6 bases sitting between them.

V and J are TRBV3-1 and TRBJ2-3; the D is unclear. The germline CDR1 and CDR2 sequences are LGHDT and YNNKEL (reference sequence). The CDR3 runs 14 residues. V shed 4 bases and J shed 0 bases, with 8 bases lying between them. This CDR3 reads CASSPDLSTDTQYF. CDR3 in DNA: TGTGCCAGCAGCCCTGACTTGAGCACAGATACGCAGTATTTT.

The V and J genes are TRBV19 and TRBJ2-7; maybe TRBD2 (5 bases). Trimming shortened V by 3 bases and J by 5 bases, and 14 bases separated the two germline ends. Germline V gene sequence: CDR1 LNHDA, CDR2 SQIVND (reference sequence). This CDR3 has 14 residues. DNA of the CDR3: TGTGCCAGTAGTATCGGGGTGAGGTTCAACGAGCAGTACTTC. Amino acid sequence: CASSIGVRFNEQYF.

The chain joins TRBV12-3 or TRBV12-4 to TRBJ1-2; D uncertain. With 5 bases removed from V and 8 bases from J, the gap between germline ends came to 15 bases. The CDR3 consists of 13 residues. The CDR3: CASSPSQIGGYTF. DNA for the CDR3: TGTGCCAGCAGTCCTAGTCAGATTGGAGGCTACACCTTC.

The CDR3 coding sequence is TGTGCCAGCAGCCCCCGTGGAGGCCGTGAAGCTTTCTTT. This codes for CASSPRGGREAFF. The chain links TRBV9 to TRBJ1-1; no clear D gene. The CDR3 has 13 amino acids. V was trimmed by 4 bases and J by 7 bases, leaving 14 bases between them. Per germline, CDR1 SGDLS and CDR2 YYNGEE.

This chain uses TRBV11-2 with TRBJ2-7, with 7 positions matching TRBD1. The CDR3 runs to 14 residues. Unmatched junction bases numbered 9, after V lost 7 bases and J lost 3 bases. CDR1 and CDR2 from the germline V gene are SGHAT and FQNNGV. CDR3 bases: TGTGCCAGCAACATACAGGGGTCAAGCTACGAGCAGTACTTC. It translates to CASNIQGSSYEQYF.

The chain is built from TRBV4-3 and TRBJ2-7; D remains ambiguous. Germline CDR1 LGHNA, CDR2 YSLEER. V lost 0 bases to trimming and J lost 3 bases, with 12 bases between them. This CDR3 contains 15 residues. For the CDR3, the DNA is TGCGCCAGCAGCCAAGACAAGGGTTGGTTCTACGAGCAGTACTTC. Translation: CASSQDKGWFYEQYF.

This clonotype was seen just once. The J gene is TRBJ1-1, the V gene TRBV3-1; D gene uncertain. CDR3 length: 13 residues. V was clipped by 3 bases and J by 0 bases, with 5 bases between them. CDR1 and CDR2 (germline): LGHDT, YNNKEL (reference sequence). The CDR3 DNA sequence: TGTGCCAGCAGCCACAAGTTGAACACTGAAGCTTTCTTT. It is translated as CASSHKLNTEAFF.